A single sample gave rise to the 16 T cell receptor beta chains below, sequenced in a study of blood T cell repertoires in COVID-19. Generated by immunoSEQ multiplex PCR, the TCRdb table keeps only in-frame clones and is missing some. The data show about 140,000 clones, around three quarters seen once. The specimen was peripheral blood. These receptor sequences come from a man in his forties or fifties with active or convalescent COVID-19.

The rearrangement uses TRBV7-3 and TRBJ2-7; 14 bases are a match to TRBD2. The germline gives CDR1 SGHTA, CDR2 FQGTGA. The CDR3 length is 14 residues. Germline trimming cut 5 bases from V and 6 bases from J; bases unmatched to any gene: 3. Here the CDR3 reads CASSPGTSGSEQYF. In nucleotides, the CDR3 is TGTGCCAGCAGCCCGGGGACTAGCGGGAGCGAGCAGTACTTC.

The chain links TRBV7-2 to TRBJ1-2; perhaps TRBD1 as D (5 bases). There are 15 residues in the CDR3. V was cut by 0 bases and J by 2 bases, with 10 bases left in between. Germline values: CDR1 SGHTA, CDR2 FQGNSA. The CDR3, as DNA: TGTGCCAGCAGCTTAGCTGGGGGGACGAACTATGGCTACACCTTC. This encodes CASSLAGGTNYGYTF.

The rearrangement joins TRBV7-9 to TRBJ2-7; 13 bases are a match to TRBD2. The CDR3 loop spans 15 amino acids. Trimming took 6 bases from V and 6 from J; bases not matched to a gene: 8. From germline, CDR1 is SEHNR and CDR2 FQNEAQ (reference sequence). CDR3 residues: CASSFGTSGKTEQYF. CDR3 DNA sequence: TGTGCCAGCAGTTTTGGGACTAGCGGGAAAACCGAGCAGTACTTC.

The chain is built from TRBV9 and TRBJ2-3; the match to TRBD2 covers 14 bases. This CDR3 has 19 amino acids. The germline gives CDR1 SGDLS, CDR2 YYNGEE. The junction had 8 bases not matched to a gene; V was cut back by 0 bases and J by 2 bases. The CDR3, as DNA: TGTGCCAGCAGCGTAGTAGGGACTAGCGGGAGTCCTCCCACAGATACGCAGTATTTT. Protein sequence: CASSVVGTSGSPPTDTQYF. Full variable domain (missing parts from reference TRBV9 and TRBJ2-3): DSGVTQTPKHLITATGQRVTLRCSPRSGDLSVYWYQQSLDQGLQFLIQYYNGEERAKGNILERFSAQQFPDLHSELNLSSLELGDSALYFCASSVVGTSGSPPTDTQYFGPGTRLTVL.

This clone has a handful of counts. The gene calls are TRBV5-1 and TRBJ2-3, with 9 bases aligning to TRBD2. Trimming at V came to 0 bases and at J to 4 bases, leaving 6 bases not matched to a gene. The germline CDR1 and CDR2 sequences are SGHRS and YFSETQ. The CDR3 runs 16 residues. The CDR3 loop reads CASSLEVAGVADTQYF. In DNA form, the CDR3 reads TGCGCCAGCAGCTTGGAGGTAGCGGGAGTAGCAGATACGCAGTATTTT.

The chain links TRBV29-1 to TRBJ2-1; D gene ambiguous. This CDR3 contains 12 residues. Germline V gives CDR1 SQVTM, CDR2 ANQGSEA. Between the trimmed V and J ends, which lost 7 bases and 4 bases, there was a span of 11 bases. The CDR3 DNA is TGCAGCGGTAGTAGCCGGTACAATGAGCAGTTCTTC. Translating it yields CSGSSRYNEQFF.

V usage is TRBV3-1 (or the pseudogene TRBV3-2) and J usage is TRBJ1-2; a possible D gene is TRBD1 (6 bases). This CDR3 has 17 residues. Germline CDR1 reads LGHDT; CDR2 reads YNNKEL (reference sequence). Trimming shortened V by 3 bases and J by 0 bases, and 17 bases separated the two germline ends. Here the CDR3 reads CASSQRSPGHANYGYTF. In DNA form, the CDR3 reads TGTGCCAGCAGCCAGAGGTCACCGGGACACGCTAACTATGGCTACACCTTC.

The rearrangement uses TRBV29-1 and TRBJ2-7, with 7 bases identical to TRBD1. The germline CDR1 and CDR2 sequences are SQVTM and ANQGSEA. Unmatched junction bases numbered 10, after V lost 7 bases and J lost 4 bases. The CDR3 covers 13 residues. In DNA, the CDR3 is TGCAGCGGATCCGGCACAGGGGCTTACGAGCAGTACTTC. Its translation is CSGSGTGAYEQYF.

V is TRBV30 and J is TRBJ1-6; 8 positions match TRBD1. The V gene's germline CDR1 is GTSNPN and CDR2 SVGIG (reference sequence). The CDR3 extends over 17 amino acids. V shed 0 bases, J shed 3 bases, and the junction held 7 bases outside the gene matches. The CDR3 sequence: CAWSVRGDRRYNSPLHF. The CDR3 DNA follows: TGTGCCTGGAGTGTACGCGGGGACAGGCGCTATAATTCACCCCTCCACTTT.

The genes are TRBV19 and TRBJ2-3; 12 bases fit TRBD2. The CDR3 consists of 13 residues. Germline V CDR1 and CDR2: LNHDA, SQIVND (reference sequence). Trimming cost V 10 bases and J 5 bases; bases outside gene matches: 4. The CDR3 coding sequence is TGTGCCACCCAACTAGCGGGAGGAGATACGCAGTATTTT. This translates into CATQLAGGDTQYF.

The chain uses TRBV9 and TRBJ2-1; 9 bases agree with TRBD1. The CDR3 is 18 residues long. In germline, CDR1 is SGDLS, CDR2 YYNGEE. Losses at the gene ends were 4 bases for V and 2 bases for J; bases not matched to a gene: 13. The CDR3 is CASSPTSWGQGPYNEQFF. CDR3 DNA: TGTGCCAGCAGCCCCACCAGCTGGGGACAGGGACCCTACAATGAGCAGTTCTTC.

This sequence joins TRBV6-5 and TRBJ1-1, with D possibly TRBD1 on 5 matching bases. V lost 2 bases, J lost 1 base, and 14 bases lay in between. This CDR3 is built from 16 residues. Germline CDR1 reads MNHEY; CDR2 reads SVGAGI. CDR3 sequence reads: CASSYGQGVGNTEAFF. The CDR3 bases are TGTGCCAGCAGTTACGGACAAGGGGTTGGGAACACTGAAGCTTTCTTT.

V and J are TRBV5-6 and TRBJ2-7; 11 positions agree with TRBD2. This CDR3 is 14 amino acids long. Looked up from germline, CDR1 is SGHDT and CDR2 is YYEEEE. J was trimmed by 7 bases and V by 0 bases; bases with no gene match: 3. As DNA, the CDR3 is TGTGCCAGCAGCTTGGGACTAGCGGGACGGGAGCAGTACTTC. Its translation is CASSLGLAGREQYF.

The chain employs TRBV27 and TRBJ2-3; tentative D call: TRBD1 (5 bases). Germline CDR1 and CDR2: MNHEY and SMNVEV (reference sequence). The germline V and J ends were trimmed by 0 bases and 6 bases, with 10 bases remaining between them. This CDR3 contains 14 residues. DNA of the CDR3: TGTGCCAGCAGTTTATCTCAGGGTTTCGATACGCAGTATTTT. It codes for CASSLSQGFDTQYF.

V and J are TRBV28 and TRBJ1-3; 7 nucleotides align to TRBD1. The CDR3 has 15 amino acids. Germline V gene data show CDR1 as MDHEN and CDR2 as SYDVKM. V lost 8 bases and J lost 0; bases outside the gene matches: 7. The CDR3 DNA is TGTGCCAGCGGTGGGACAGCTACCTCTGGAAACACCATATATTTT. Amino acids: CASGGTATSGNTIYF.

The chain has TRBV24-1 and TRBJ2-5, with 11 bases lining up with TRBD1. Trimming cost V 4 bases and J 4 bases; bases outside gene matches: 7. CDR3 size: 16 residues. Germline V gene data show CDR1 as KGHDR and CDR2 as SFDVKD. CDR3 nucleotide sequence: TGTGCCACCAGTGACCCCGGGACAGGGGGTGGAGAGACCCAGTACTTC. Amino acids: CATSDPGTGGGETQYF.